These 6 T cell receptor beta chains were sequenced from one sample in a study of beta chain features in type 1 diabetes. Findings of the study overall: Among patients with Type 1 diabetes, TCRB CDR3s were moderately but significantly shorter in every one of the four CD4+ subsets.

For these receptors, no antigen is known. Since all of the isolated RNA was reverse transcribed, expressed TCRB transcripts were what got sequenced. Generated by immunoSEQ multiplex PCR, the TCRdb table keeps only in-frame clones and is missing some. This table holds around 600,000 clones, 9.5% to 15% found once. Specimen: naive CD4+ T cells from blood. All receptors derive from a man aged 25 to 40 with type 1 diabetes.

The rearrangement joins TRBV29-1 to TRBJ2-1; no reliable D call. Germline lookup yields CDR1 SQVTM and CDR2 ANQGSEA. V was pared by 7 bases and J by 0 bases, with 13 bases between. CDR3 length: 14 amino acids. For the CDR3, the DNA is TGCAGCGCCGTATCAGGATACTCCTACAATGAGCAGTTCTTC. Its protein is CSAVSGYSYNEQFF.

This clone was detected a few times. The J gene is TRBJ2-3, the V gene TRBV28, with TRBD1 identical over 11 bases. The ends lost 6 bases at V and 5 bases at J; junction bases unmatched: 13. CDR1 MDHEN and CDR2 SYDVKM come from the germline V gene. The CDR3 spans 17 residues. The CDR3 reads CASRPPTGTGGEDTQYF. CDR3 bases: TGTGCCAGCAGACCCCCCACCGGGACAGGGGGTGAAGATACGCAGTATTTT.

This chain joins TRBV11-2 and TRBJ2-3; TRBD1 matches 10 bases. Germline V gene lookup returns CDR1 SGHAT and CDR2 FQNNGV. The CDR3 is 15 amino acids. J was trimmed by 6 bases and V by 5 bases; bases with no gene match: 8. The CDR3: CASSGRDRGLDTQYF. CDR3 nucleotides: TGTGCCAGCAGCGGCCGGGACAGGGGTTTGGATACGCAGTATTTT.

This clone came up a few times. This chain joins TRBV9 and TRBJ2-2, with 7 bases fitting TRBD1. The CDR3 is 16 amino acids. V dropped 2 bases and J dropped 1; count of bases not matched to a gene: 5. Germline CDR1 and CDR2: SGDLS and YYNGEE. In DNA, the CDR3 is TGTGCCAGCAGCGTGAGGGGACAGTTGAACACCGGGGAGCTGTTTTTT. Translated: CASSVRGQLNTGELFF.

The rearrangement links TRBV4-3 to TRBJ1-4; no clear D gene. Trimming pared 7 bases from V and 7 bases from J, leaving 16 bases between. In germline, CDR1 is LGHNA, CDR2 YSLEER. This CDR3 comprises 14 residues. CDR3 coding DNA: TGCGCCAGCAAGTTTAGTGGGGTTAGTGAAAAACTGTTTTTT. It translates to CASKFSGVSEKLFF.

This clone came up a few times. The V gene is TRBV2, the J gene TRBJ2-1, with D possibly being TRBD1 or TRBD2 (5 bases each). Germline-derived CDR1 and CDR2 are SNHLY and FYNNEI. V was pared by 6 bases and J by 3 bases, with 12 bases between. This CDR3 spans 14 amino acids. CDR3 sequence (DNA): TGTGCCAGCAGCCCGGGGACCGTCTACAATGAGCAGTTCTTC. Translating it yields CASSPGTVYNEQFF.